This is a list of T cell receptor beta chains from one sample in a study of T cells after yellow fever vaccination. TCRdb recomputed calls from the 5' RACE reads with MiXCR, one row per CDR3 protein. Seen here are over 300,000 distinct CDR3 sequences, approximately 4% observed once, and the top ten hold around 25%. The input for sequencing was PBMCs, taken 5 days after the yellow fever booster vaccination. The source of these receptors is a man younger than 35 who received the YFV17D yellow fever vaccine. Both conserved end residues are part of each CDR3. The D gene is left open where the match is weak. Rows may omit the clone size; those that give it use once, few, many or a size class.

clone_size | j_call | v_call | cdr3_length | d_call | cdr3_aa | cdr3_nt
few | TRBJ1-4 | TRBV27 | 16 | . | CASSGGWGTTNEKLFF | TGTGCCAGCAGCGGTGGCTGGGGTACGACTAATGAAAAACTGTTTTTT
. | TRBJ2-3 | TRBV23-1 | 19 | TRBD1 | CASSQSGQLGTVSTDTQYF | TGCGCCAGCAGTCAATCGGGGCAATTGGGGACAGTGAGCACAGATACGCAGTATTTT
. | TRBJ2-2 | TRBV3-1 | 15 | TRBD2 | CASSQLAGTGGELFF | TGTGCCAGCAGCCAACTAGCGGGGACGGGCGGGGAGCTGTTTTTT
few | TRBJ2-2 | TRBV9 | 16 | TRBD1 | CASSVTGTGGAGELFF | TGTGCCAGCAGCGTAACCGGGACAGGAGGCGCCGGGGAGCTGTTTTTT
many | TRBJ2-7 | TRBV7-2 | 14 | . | CASSLEAQIYEQYF | TGTGCCAGCAGCTTAGAAGCCCAGATCTACGAGCAGTACTTC
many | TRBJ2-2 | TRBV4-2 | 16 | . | CASSQDLVLNTGELFF | TGTGCCAGCAGCCAAGATTTGGTCCTGAACACCGGGGAGCTGTTTTTT
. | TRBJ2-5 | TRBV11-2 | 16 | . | CASSLGFGSAGETQYF | TGTGCCAGCAGCTTAGGGTTTGGTAGCGCGGGGGAGACCCAGTACTTC
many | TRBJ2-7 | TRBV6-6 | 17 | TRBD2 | CASSALTSGGAPYEQYF | TGTGCCAGCAGTGCCCTGACTAGCGGGGGGGCCCCCTACGAGCAGTACTTC
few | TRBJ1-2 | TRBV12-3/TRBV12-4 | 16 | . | CASSRTALDLRGGYTF | TGTGCCAGCAGCCGAACAGCTCTTGATCTCCGAGGTGGCTACACCTTC
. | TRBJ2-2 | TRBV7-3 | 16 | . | CASSTGHTANTGELFF | TGTGCCAGCAGCACCGGACACACGGCGAACACCGGGGAGCTGTTTTTT
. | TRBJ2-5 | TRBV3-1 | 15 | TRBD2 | CASSQGGGNTKTQYF | TGTGCCAGCAGCCAAGGGGGGGGTAATACGAAGACCCAGTACTTC
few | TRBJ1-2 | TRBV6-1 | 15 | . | CASSERQGSIYGYTF | TGTGCCAGCAGTGAGAGGCAGGGGTCGATCTATGGCTACACCTTC
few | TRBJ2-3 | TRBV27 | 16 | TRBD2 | CASSLSSGFVTNTQYF | TGTGCCAGCAGTTTATCTAGCGGGTTCGTCACGAATACGCAGTATTTT
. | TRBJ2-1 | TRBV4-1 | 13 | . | CASSHTGRTEQFF | TGCGCCAGCAGTCATACGGGGCGGACTGAGCAGTTCTTC
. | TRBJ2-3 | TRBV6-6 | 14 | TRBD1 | CASSWGTGPDTQYF | TGTGCCAGCAGTTGGGGGACAGGTCCAGATACGCAGTATTTT
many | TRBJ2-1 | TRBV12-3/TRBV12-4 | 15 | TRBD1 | CASSPPDRGYNEQFF | TGTGCCAGCAGTCCCCCGGACAGGGGCTACAATGAGCAGTTCTTC
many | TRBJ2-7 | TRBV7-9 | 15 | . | CASSFLAGQAYEQYF | TGTGCCAGCAGCTTCTTGGCTGGGCAGGCCTACGAGCAGTACTTC
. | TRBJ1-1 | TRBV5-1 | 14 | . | CASSFQGIRTEAFF | TGCGCCAGCAGCTTCCAGGGGATTAGGACTGAAGCTTTCTTT
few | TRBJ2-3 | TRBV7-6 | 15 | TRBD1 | CASSSQYRGRNTQYF | TGTGCCAGCAGCTCCCAGTACAGGGGGAGAAATACGCAGTATTTT
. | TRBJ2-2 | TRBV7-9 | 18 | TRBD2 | CASSLGLAGGLNTGELFF | TGTGCCAGCAGCTTAGGCCTAGCGGGGGGCCTGAACACCGGGGAGCTGTTTTTT
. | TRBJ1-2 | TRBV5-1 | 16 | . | CASSLGTPGALWGYTF | TGCGCCAGCAGCCTCGGGACACCCGGGGCCCTATGGGGCTACACCTTC
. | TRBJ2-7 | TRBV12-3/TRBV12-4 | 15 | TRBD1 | CASSPRQGAWVEQYF | TGTGCCAGCAGTCCTCGACAGGGGGCATGGGTCGAGCAGTACTTC
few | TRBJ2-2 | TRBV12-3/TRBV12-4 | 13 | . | CASNPMRTGELFF | TGTGCCAGCAACCCGATGCGGACCGGGGAGCTGTTTTTT
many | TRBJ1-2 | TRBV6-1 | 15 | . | CASSEHGWAGKGYTF | TGTGCCAGCAGTGAACATGGTTGGGCAGGAAAAGGCTACACCTTC
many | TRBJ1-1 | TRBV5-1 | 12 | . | CASSRDNTEAFF | TGCGCCAGCAGTAGGGACAACACTGAAGCTTTCTTT
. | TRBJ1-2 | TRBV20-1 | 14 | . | CSARPWGQREGYTF | TGCAGTGCTAGGCCCTGGGGCCAGCGGGAGGGCTACACCTTC
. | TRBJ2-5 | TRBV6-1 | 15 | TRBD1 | CASSEVGQDQETQYF | TGTGCCAGCAGTGAGGTGGGACAGGACCAAGAGACCCAGTACTTC
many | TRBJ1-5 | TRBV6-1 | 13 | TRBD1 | CASSRQGYQPQHF | TGTGCCAGCAGTAGACAGGGGTATCAGCCCCAGCATTTT
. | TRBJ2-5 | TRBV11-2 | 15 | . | CASSSVSKPQETQYF | TGTGCCAGCAGCTCCGTGAGCAAGCCCCAAGAGACCCAGTACTTC
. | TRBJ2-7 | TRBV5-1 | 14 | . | CASSFGTDTYEQYF | TGCGCCAGCAGCTTCGGGACGGACACCTACGAGCAGTACTTC
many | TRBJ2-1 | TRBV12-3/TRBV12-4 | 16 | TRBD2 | CASSLRLSGGYNEQFF | TGTGCCAGCAGTTTACGGCTTAGCGGGGGATACAATGAGCAGTTCTTC
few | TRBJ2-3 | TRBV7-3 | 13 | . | CASSPLGAYTQYF | TGTGCCAGCAGCCCTCTGGGGGCGTATACGCAGTATTTT
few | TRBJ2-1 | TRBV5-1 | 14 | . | CASSFSGSYNEQFF | TGCGCCAGCAGCTTCTCAGGGTCCTACAATGAGCAGTTCTTC
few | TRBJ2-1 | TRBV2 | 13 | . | CASRGGVALEQFF | TGTGCCAGCAGGGGGGGAGTGGCATTAGAGCAGTTCTTC
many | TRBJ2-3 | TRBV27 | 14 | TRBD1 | CASSQATGWDTQYF | TGTGCCAGCAGTCAGGCGACAGGGTGGGATACGCAGTATTTT
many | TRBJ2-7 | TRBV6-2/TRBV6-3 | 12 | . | CASSRSSYEQYF | TGTGCCAGCAGCAGGAGCTCCTACGAGCAGTACTTC
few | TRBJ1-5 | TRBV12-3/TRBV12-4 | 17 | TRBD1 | CASSRGTGGIGNQPQHF | TGTGCCAGCAGTCGCGGGACAGGGGGCATTGGCAATCAGCCCCAGCATTTT
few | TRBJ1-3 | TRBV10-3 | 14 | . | CAIRKELVGNTIYF | TGTGCCATCCGGAAGGAATTAGTGGGAAACACCATATATTTT
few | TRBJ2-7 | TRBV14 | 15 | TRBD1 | CASSPRDRGYYEQYF | TGTGCCAGCAGCCCCCGGGACAGGGGGTACTACGAGCAGTACTTC
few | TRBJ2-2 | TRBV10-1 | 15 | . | CASSDRQGSTGELFF | TGCGCCAGCAGTGACCGGCAGGGGTCCACCGGGGAGCTGTTTTTT
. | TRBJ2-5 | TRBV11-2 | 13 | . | CASSSTVRGTQYF | TGTGCCAGCAGCTCAACCGTGAGGGGGACCCAGTACTTC
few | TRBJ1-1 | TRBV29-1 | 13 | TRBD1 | CSVAGTGGPGAFF | TGCAGCGTCGCCGGGACAGGGGGCCCAGGGGCTTTCTTT
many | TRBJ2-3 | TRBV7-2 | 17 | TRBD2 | CASSLSGGADSTDTQYF | TGTGCCAGCAGCTTAAGCGGGGGGGCGGATAGCACAGATACGCAGTATTTT
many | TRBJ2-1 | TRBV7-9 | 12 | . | CASSHESNEQFF | TGTGCCAGCAGCCACGAATCCAATGAGCAGTTCTTC
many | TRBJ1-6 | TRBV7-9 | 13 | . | CASSLGGDSPLHF | TGTGCCAGCAGCTTAGGGGGGGATTCACCCCTCCACTTT
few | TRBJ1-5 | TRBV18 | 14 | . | CASSSGEGNQPQHF | TGTGCCAGCTCCTCTGGGGAAGGCAATCAGCCCCAGCATTTT
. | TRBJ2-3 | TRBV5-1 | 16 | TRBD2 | CASSLRGTVSTDTQYF | TGCGCCAGCAGCCTGCGGGGGACCGTAAGCACAGATACGCAGTATTTT
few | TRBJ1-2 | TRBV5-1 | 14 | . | CASSYGRGNYGYTF | TGCGCCAGCAGCTATGGACGGGGCAACTATGGCTACACCTTC
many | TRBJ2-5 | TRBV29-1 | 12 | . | CSVETGEETQYF | TGCAGCGTTGAAACAGGCGAGGAGACCCAGTACTTC
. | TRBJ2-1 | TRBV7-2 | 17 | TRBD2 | CASTRDAGGWSYNEQFF | TGTGCCAGCACGCGGGATGCGGGGGGTTGGTCCTACAATGAGCAGTTCTTC
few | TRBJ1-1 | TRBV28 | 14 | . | CASSPHSLHTEAFF | TGTGCCAGCAGCCCCCACTCCCTGCACACTGAAGCTTTCTTT
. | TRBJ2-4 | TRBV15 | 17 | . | CATSRDSPSTLGNIQYF | TGTGCCACCAGCAGAGATTCCCCCAGCACCCTCGGTAACATTCAGTACTTC